This T cell receptor (beta chain) was sequenced for a study of T cell responses to AZD1222 COVID-19 vaccine. Study-level results: Sampling captured repertoires only after the peak T cell response.

The analysis combined second doses at about 4 or about 12 weeks. Notes on this clone: What it binds is not known.

Profiling relied on immunoSEQ multiplex PCR, and the TCRdb table lists in-frame clones only, not all of them. The data show about 120,000 clones, approximately 90% seen once. This TCR came from an adult who received the AZD1222 COVID-19 vaccine. The sequencing used peripheral blood, collected 28 days after the second AZD1222 dose.

The CDR3: CASSIDGPTKSYYEQYF. In DNA form, the CDR3 reads TGTGCCAGTAGTATAGACGGTCCCACGAAATCCTACTACGAGCAGTACTTC. The chain joins TRBV19 to TRBJ2-7; D gene ambiguous. Trimming shortened V by 0 bases and J by 3 bases, and 18 bases separated the two germline ends. Germline V CDR1 and CDR2: LNHDA, SQIVND (reference sequence). There are 17 residues in the CDR3.